One and the same sample provided the 8 T cell receptor beta chains below, sequenced in a study of PD-1 blockade in classical Hodgkin lymphoma. TCRdb keeps only in-frame clones here, not all; method: immunoSEQ multiplex PCR. There are some 24,000 clones in the sample; about 70% occur only once, and approximately 30% lies in the top ten. Documented time point: cycle 4 day 1 (C4D1), after more than five weeks of nivolumab. After autologous stem cell transplantation all patients relapsed, and prior brentuximab vedotin exposure differed between cohorts. The source material was peripheral blood mononuclear cells (PBMCs), sampled before the fourth cycle of nivolumab. The receptors come from a human donor with classical Hodgkin lymphoma.

This CDR3 is CASIQRGVSDTQYF. The CDR3 DNA follows: TGTGCCAGCATCCAGAGAGGAGTCTCAGATACGCAGTATTTT. The chain carries TRBV11-2 and TRBJ2-3; D unclear. V gave up 7 bases and J gave up 4 bases, with 15 bases separating them. The CDR3 length is 14 residues. Germline CDR1 is SGHAT and CDR2 is FQNNGV.

In this sample, this clone turned up once. The junction differs from germline at one of its ends, possibly a read error. The V and J genes are TRBV6-6 and TRBJ2-7, with 9 bases aligning to TRBD1. CDR3 length: 12 amino acids. CDR1 MNHNY and CDR2 SVGAGI come from the germline V gene (reference sequence). CDR3 coding DNA: TGTGCCAGCAGTGACGGGACAGGGAGAGCTCATTTC. Translating it yields CASSDGTGRAHF.

This clone was counted only a few times. The chain combines TRBV7-9 with TRBJ2-7; D possibly corresponds to TRBD2 (5 bases). The CDR3 loop spans 12 amino acids. V lost 4 bases and J lost 5, with 9 bases in between. In germline, CDR1 is SEHNR, CDR2 FQNEAQ (reference sequence). The CDR3 spells CASSSGIHEQYF. DNA of the CDR3: TGTGCCAGCAGCTCCGGGATCCACGAGCAGTACTTC.

The chain carries TRBV5-1 and TRBJ2-3, with 7 nucleotides matching TRBD2. The CDR3 covers 16 residues. Per germline, CDR1 SGHRS and CDR2 YFSETQ. V was clipped by 2 bases and J by 1 base; unmatched bases: 7. DNA for the CDR3: TGCGCCAGCAGCTTAGTCCGGAGCGGGGGCACAGATACGCAGTATTTT. Its translation: CASSLVRSGGTDTQYF.

The J gene is TRBJ2-5, the V gene TRBV5-1, with 10 bases matching TRBD1. This CDR3 spans 14 amino acids. V was clipped by 6 bases and J by 5 bases; unmatched bases: 7. CDR1 and CDR2 (germline): SGHRS, YFSETQ. CDR3 loop: CASTQGTGVETQYF. As DNA, the CDR3 is TGCGCCAGCACCCAAGGGACAGGGGTGGAGACCCAGTACTTC. The full variable domain, in which reference TRBV5-1 and TRBJ2-5 provide the parts outside the CDR3, is KAGVTQTPRYLIKTRGQQVTLSCSPISGHRSVSWYQQTPGQGLQFLFEYFSETQRNKGNFPGRFSGRQFSNSRSEMNVSTLELGDSALYLCASTQGTGVETQYFGPGTRLLVL.

V gene TRBV4-3 combines with J gene TRBJ1-2; 10 bases agree with TRBD1. In germline, CDR1 is LGHNA, CDR2 YSLEER. V dropped 0 bases and J dropped 7; count of bases not matched to a gene: 11. The CDR3 consists of 17 residues. In DNA, the CDR3 is TGCGCCAGCAGCCAAGATCGGGGTCCGGGACAGGGGAGTGGCTACACCTTC. It is translated as CASSQDRGPGQGSGYTF.

The V and J genes are TRBV6-5 and TRBJ1-4; D perhaps matches TRBD1 (6 bases). Trimming pared 0 bases from V and 7 bases from J, leaving 12 bases between. The germline CDR1 and CDR2 sequences are MNHEY and SVGAGI. The CDR3 extends over 15 amino acids. CDR3 sequence: CASSYSGGLSEKLFF. The CDR3 nucleotides are TGTGCCAGCAGTTACTCCGGGGGGCTGAGTGAAAAACTGTTTTTT.

This clone has only one observation. The V gene is TRBV9, the J gene TRBJ2-6; D is unclear. This CDR3 region has 16 residues. V was trimmed by 4 bases and J by 0 bases, leaving 11 bases between them. CDR1 and CDR2 from the germline V gene are SGDLS and YYNGEE. Here the CDR3 reads CASSPDDTSGANVLTF. The CDR3 bases are TGTGCCAGCAGCCCAGATGACACCTCTGGGGCCAACGTCCTGACTTTC.